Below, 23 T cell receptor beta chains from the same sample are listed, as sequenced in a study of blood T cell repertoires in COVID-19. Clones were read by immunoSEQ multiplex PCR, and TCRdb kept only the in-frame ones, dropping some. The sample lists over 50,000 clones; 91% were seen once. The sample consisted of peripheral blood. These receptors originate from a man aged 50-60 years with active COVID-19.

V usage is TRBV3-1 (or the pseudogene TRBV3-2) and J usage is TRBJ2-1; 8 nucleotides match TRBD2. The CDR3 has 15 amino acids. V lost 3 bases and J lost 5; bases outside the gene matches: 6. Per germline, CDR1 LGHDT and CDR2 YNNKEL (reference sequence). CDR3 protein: CASSQERELDNEQFF. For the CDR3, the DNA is TGTGCCAGCAGCCAGGAGCGGGAGTTGGACAATGAGCAGTTCTTC.

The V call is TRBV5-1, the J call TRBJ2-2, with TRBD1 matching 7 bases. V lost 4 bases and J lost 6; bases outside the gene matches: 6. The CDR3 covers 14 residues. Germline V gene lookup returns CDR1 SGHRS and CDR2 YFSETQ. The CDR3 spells CASSPGQTAGELFF. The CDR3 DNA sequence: TGCGCCAGCAGCCCGGGACAGACCGCCGGGGAGCTGTTTTTT. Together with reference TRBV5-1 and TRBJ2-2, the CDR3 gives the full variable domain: KAGVTQTPRYLIKTRGQQVTLSCSPISGHRSVSWYQQTPGQGLQFLFEYFSETQRNKGNFPGRFSGRQFSNSRSEMNVSTLELGDSALYLCASSPGQTAGELFFGEGSRLTVL.

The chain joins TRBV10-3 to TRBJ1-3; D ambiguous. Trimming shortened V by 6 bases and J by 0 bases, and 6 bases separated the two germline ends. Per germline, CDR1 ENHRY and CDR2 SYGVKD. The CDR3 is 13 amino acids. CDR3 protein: CAIRVLSGNTIYF. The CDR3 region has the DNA TGTGCCATCAGAGTACTCTCTGGAAACACCATATATTTT.

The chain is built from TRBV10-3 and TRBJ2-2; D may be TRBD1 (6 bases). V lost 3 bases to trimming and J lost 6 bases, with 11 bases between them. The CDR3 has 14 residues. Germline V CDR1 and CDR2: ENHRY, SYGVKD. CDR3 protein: CAISDRGDSGELFF. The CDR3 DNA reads TGTGCCATCAGTGACAGGGGTGACTCCGGGGAGCTGTTTTTT.

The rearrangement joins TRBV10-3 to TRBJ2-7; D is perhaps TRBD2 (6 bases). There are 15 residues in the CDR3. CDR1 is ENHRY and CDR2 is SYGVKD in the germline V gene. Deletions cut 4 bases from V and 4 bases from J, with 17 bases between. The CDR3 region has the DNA TGTGCCATCAGTGGCGCCCTAGCCCGGGGGTACGAGCAGTACTTC. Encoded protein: CAISGALARGYEQYF.

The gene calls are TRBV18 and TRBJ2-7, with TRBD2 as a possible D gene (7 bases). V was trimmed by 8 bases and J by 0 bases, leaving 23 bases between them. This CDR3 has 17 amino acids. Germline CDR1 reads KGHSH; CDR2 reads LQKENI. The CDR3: CASSGAGGYLSSYEQYF. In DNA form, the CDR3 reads TGTGCCAGCAGCGGGGCCGGGGGCTACCTTAGCTCCTACGAGCAGTACTTC.

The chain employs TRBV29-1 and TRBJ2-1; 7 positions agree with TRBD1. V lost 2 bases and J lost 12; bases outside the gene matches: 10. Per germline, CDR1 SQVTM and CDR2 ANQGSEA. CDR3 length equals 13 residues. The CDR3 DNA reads TGCAGCGTTGAAAAGGGGGCGGACCTGGGGCAGTTCTTC. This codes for CSVEKGADLGQFF.

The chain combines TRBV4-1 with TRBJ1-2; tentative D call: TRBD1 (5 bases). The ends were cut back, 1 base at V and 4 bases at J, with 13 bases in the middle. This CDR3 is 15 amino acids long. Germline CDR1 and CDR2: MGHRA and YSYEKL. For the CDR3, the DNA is TGCGCCAGCAGCCAAGTTGACAGTCCCTTCTATGGCTACACCTTC. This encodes CASSQVDSPFYGYTF.

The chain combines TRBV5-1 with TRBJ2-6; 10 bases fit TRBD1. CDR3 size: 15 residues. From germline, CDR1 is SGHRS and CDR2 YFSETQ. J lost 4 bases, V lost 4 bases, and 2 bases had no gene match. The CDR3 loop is CASSGTGAGANVLTF. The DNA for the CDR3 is TGCGCCAGCAGCGGGACAGGGGCGGGGGCCAACGTCCTGACTTTC.

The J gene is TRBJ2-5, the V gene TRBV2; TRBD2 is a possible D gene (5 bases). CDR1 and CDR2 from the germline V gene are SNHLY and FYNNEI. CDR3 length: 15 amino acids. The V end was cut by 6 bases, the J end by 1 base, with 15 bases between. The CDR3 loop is CASRFSETRQETQYF. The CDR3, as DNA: TGTGCCAGCAGATTTAGCGAGACTCGCCAAGAGACCCAGTACTTC.

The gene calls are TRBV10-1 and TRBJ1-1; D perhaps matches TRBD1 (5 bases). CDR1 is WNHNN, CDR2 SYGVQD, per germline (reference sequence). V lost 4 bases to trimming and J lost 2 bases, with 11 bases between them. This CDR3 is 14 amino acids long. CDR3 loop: CASSVAGINTEAFF. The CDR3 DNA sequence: TGCGCCAGCAGTGTGGCAGGGATAAACACTGAAGCTTTCTTT.

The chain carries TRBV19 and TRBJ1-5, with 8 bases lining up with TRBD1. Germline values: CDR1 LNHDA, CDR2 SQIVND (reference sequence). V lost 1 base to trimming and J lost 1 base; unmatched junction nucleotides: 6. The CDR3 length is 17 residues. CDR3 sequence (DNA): TGTGCCAGTAGTATAGTCTGGACAGGGTTAAGCAATCAGCCCCAGCATTTT. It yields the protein CASSIVWTGLSNQPQHF.

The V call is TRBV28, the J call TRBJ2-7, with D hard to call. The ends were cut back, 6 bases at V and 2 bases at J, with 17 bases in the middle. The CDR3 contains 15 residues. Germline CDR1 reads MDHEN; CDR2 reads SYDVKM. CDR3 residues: CASSRLAFKAYEQYF. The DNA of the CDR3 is TGTGCCAGCAGCCGATTAGCCTTTAAGGCCTACGAGCAGTACTTC.

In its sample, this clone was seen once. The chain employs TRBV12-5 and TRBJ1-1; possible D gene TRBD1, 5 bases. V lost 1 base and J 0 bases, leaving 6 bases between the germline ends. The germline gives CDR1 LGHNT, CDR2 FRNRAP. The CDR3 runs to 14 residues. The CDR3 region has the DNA TGTGCTAGTGGTTTGGGACAGTTGAACACTGAAGCTTTCTTT. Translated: CASGLGQLNTEAFF.

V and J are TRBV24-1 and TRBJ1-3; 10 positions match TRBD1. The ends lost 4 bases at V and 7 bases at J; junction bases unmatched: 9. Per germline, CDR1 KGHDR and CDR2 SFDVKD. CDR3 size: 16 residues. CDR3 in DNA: TGTGCCACCAGTGACCCCGGGACAGGGGATGGGAACACCATATATTTT. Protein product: CATSDPGTGDGNTIYF.

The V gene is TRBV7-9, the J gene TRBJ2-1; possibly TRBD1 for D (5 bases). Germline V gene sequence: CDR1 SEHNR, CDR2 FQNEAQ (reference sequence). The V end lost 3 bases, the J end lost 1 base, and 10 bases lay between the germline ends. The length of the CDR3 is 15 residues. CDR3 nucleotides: TGTGCCAGCAGCTTTATGACAGTGTCCTACAATGAGCAGTTCTTC. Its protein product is CASSFMTVSYNEQFF.

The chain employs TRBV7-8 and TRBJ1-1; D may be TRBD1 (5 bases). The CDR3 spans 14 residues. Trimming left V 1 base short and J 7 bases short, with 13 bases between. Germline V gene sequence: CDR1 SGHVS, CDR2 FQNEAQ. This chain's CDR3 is CASSLESWTFEAFF. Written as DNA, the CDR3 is TGTGCCAGCAGCTTAGAGAGCTGGACATTTGAAGCTTTCTTT. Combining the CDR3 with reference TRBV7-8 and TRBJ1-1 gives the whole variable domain GAGVSQSPRYKVAKRGQDVALRCDPISGHVSLFWYQQALGQGPEFLTYFQNEAQLDKSGLPSDRFFAERPEGSVSTLKIQRTQQEDSAVYLCASSLESWTFEAFFGQGTRLTVV.

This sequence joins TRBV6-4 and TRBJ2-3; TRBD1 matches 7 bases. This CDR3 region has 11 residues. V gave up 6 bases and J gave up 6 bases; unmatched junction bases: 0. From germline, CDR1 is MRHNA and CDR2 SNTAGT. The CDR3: CASRQGDTQYF. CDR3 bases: TGTGCCAGCAGACAGGGGGATACGCAGTATTTT.

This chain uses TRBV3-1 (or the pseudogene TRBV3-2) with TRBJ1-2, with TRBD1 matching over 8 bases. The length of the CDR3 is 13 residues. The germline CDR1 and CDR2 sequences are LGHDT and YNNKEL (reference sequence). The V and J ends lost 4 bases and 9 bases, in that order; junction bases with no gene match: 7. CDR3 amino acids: CASSPDRAASYTF. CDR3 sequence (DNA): TGTGCCAGCAGCCCGGACAGGGCGGCGAGCTACACCTTC.

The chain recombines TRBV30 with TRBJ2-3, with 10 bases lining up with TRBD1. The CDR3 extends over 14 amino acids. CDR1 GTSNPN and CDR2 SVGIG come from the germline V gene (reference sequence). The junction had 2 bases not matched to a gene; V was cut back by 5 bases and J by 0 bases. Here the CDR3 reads CAWDRGLSTDTQYF. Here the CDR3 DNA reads TGTGCCTGGGACAGGGGGCTGAGCACAGATACGCAGTATTTT.

The CDR3, as DNA: TGTGCCAGCAGCTTAGATGTGGGGCGGGGGTTCTTC. It specifies CASSLDVGRGFF. The chain joins TRBV7-9 to TRBJ2-1; possibly TRBD2 for D (6 bases). This CDR3 region has 12 residues. The ends were cut back, 1 base at V and 15 bases at J, with 13 bases in the middle. Germline V lookup: CDR1 SEHNR, CDR2 FQNEAQ (reference sequence).

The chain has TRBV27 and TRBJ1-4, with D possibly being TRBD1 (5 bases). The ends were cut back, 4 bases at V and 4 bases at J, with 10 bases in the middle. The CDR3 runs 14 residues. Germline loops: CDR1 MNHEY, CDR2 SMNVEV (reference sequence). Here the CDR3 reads CASSSGLGNEKLFF. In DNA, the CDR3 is TGTGCCAGCAGTTCGGGACTCGGTAATGAAAAACTGTTTTTT.

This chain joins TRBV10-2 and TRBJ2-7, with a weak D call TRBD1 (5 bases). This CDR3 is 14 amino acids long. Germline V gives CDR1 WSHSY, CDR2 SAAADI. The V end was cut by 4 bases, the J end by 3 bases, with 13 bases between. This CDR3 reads CASSVSGASYEQYF. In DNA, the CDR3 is TGCGCCAGCAGTGTGAGTGGGGCAAGCTACGAGCAGTACTTC.